The clone carrying this TCR beta chain was seen many times. These data are taken from a study of low-dose radiotherapy and immunotherapy resistance in tumors. Across the whole study: With fractions of 0.5 Gy given every 2 weeks, Cohort 1 accumulated a total of 6.5 Gy. Aspirin 300 mg was given orally each day for four cycles from cycle 1 day 1.

Specified time point: before trial treatment. Donors were treated with nivolumab, ipilimumab, aspirin, and low-dose cyclophosphamide and radiotherapy. V gave up 2 bases and J gave up 4 bases, with 9 bases separating them. Per the germline V gene, CDR1 is KGHSH and CDR2 is LQKENI. This CDR3 contains 13 residues. TRAV- and TRBV-specific primers, spanning alpha and beta chains, primed first-strand cDNA. TCRs were amplified for 15 to 25 PCR cycles with a constant-region primer and V-primer adapter. Amplification (by in vitro transcription) was performed on isolated mRNA. TCRdb recomputed calls from the reads with MiXCR, one row per CDR3 protein. The sample lists under 90,000 distinct CDR3 sequences; around a third were seen once.

Sequenced material: PBMCs, taken before treatment. The chain joins TRBV18 to TRBJ2-7; D not certain. The receptor's source is a female donor with ovarian cancer. In nucleotides, the CDR3 is TGTGCCAGCTCACCAGTATCGCGGTACGAGCAGTACTTC. Protein sequence: CASSPVSRYEQYF.